The present TCR beta chain was sequenced within a study of T cell repertoires in cytomegalovirus infection. Study in general: A matching HLA type, together with CMV infection, was signaled by public TCR beta signatures.

MiXCR was run by TCRdb on the reads, yielding one entry per CDR3 protein. The top ten clones hold roughly 9.7% of a sample with roughly 280,000 distinct CDR3 sequences, roughly 15% of them seen once. J was trimmed by 5 bases and V by 6 bases; bases with no gene match: 3. Germline CDR1 SQVTM, CDR2 ANQGSEA. The CDR3 spans 12 residues. A note on this clonotype: Its antigen is still unknown.

Regarding the study as a whole: In two of eight donors, the top clonotype was HLA-C-restricted CMV-specific.

The sequence came from a human donor in good health (CMV status not recorded). Some clones in this sample may be carry-over from other donors' samples. V is TRBV29-1 and J is TRBJ2-5, with 10 bases identical to TRBD1. Sequences were obtained from PBMCs. The chain's CDR3 is CSVADRGETQYF. CDR3 coding DNA: TGCAGCGTCGCGGACAGGGGGGAGACCCAGTACTTC.